Shown below are 20 T cell receptor beta chains from a single sample sequenced in a study of OX40 agonist ivuxolimab in advanced cancers. Assay: immunoSEQ multiplex PCR; the TCRdb copy retains only in-frame clones and omits some. Of roughly 60,000 clones listed, more than 70% are singletons. The input for sequencing was CD4+ or CD8+ T cells sorted from blood, taken in a trial of the OX40 agonist ivuxolimab. These TCRs come from an adult with an advanced solid tumor such as melanoma, head and neck, liver or kidney cancer.

The chain joins TRBV6-6 to TRBJ1-1, with D unclear. V was cut by 3 bases and J by 6 bases, with 14 bases left in between. The CDR3 extends over 14 amino acids. CDR1 is MNHNY, CDR2 SVGAGI, per germline (reference sequence). DNA of the CDR3: TGTGCCAGCAGTTATCCACCCCCGGGAGCTGAAGCTTTCTTT. It translates to CASSYPPPGAEAFF.

This chain connects TRBV7-2 to TRBJ2-5; TRBD1 agrees at 9 bases. Germline trimming cut 1 base from V and 2 bases from J; bases unmatched to any gene: 5. Germline V gives CDR1 SGHTA, CDR2 FQGNSA. The CDR3 length is 16 residues. The CDR3 DNA sequence: TGTGCCAGCAGCTTAGGTTTGGGACAGGGACAAGAGACCCAGTACTTC. Amino acids: CASSLGLGQGQETQYF.

The count of this clone is one. The V call is TRBV5-3, the J call TRBJ2-1; either TRBD1 or TRBD2 may supply D (5 bases each). TRBV5-3 is known as an ORF, though its function is uncertain. This CDR3 is 12 amino acids long. With 7 bases removed from V and 7 bases from J, the gap between germline ends came to 12 bases. CDR3 amino acids: CARPWGRNEQFF. CDR3 DNA: TGTGCCAGACCGTGGGGGAGAAATGAGCAGTTCTTC.

This chain connects TRBV5-1 to TRBJ1-1; 7 nucleotides match TRBD1. CDR3 size: 15 residues. CDR1 SGHRS and CDR2 YFSETQ come from the germline V gene. With 4 bases clipped from V and 9 bases from J, the junction kept 15 bases outside the gene matches. The CDR3 sequence is CASSLQGGGGYKAFF. Here the CDR3 DNA reads TGCGCCAGCAGCCTGCAAGGAGGGGGCGGGTATAAAGCTTTCTTT.

The chain recombines TRBV9 with TRBJ2-3; D may be TRBD1 (6 bases). This CDR3 is 17 amino acids long. Looked up from germline, CDR1 is SGDLS and CDR2 is YYNGEE. The V and J ends lost 2 bases and 1 base respectively, with 17 bases between them. CDR3: CASSVAGTQYRTDTQYF. CDR3 sequence (DNA): TGTGCCAGCAGCGTCGCCGGGACACAGTATCGCACAGATACGCAGTATTTT. Together with reference TRBV9 and TRBJ2-3, the CDR3 gives the full variable domain: DSGVTQTPKHLITATGQRVTLRCSPRSGDLSVYWYQQSLDQGLQFLIQYYNGEERAKGNILERFSAQQFPDLHSELNLSSLELGDSALYFCASSVAGTQYRTDTQYFGPGTRLTVL.

This rearrangement joins TRBV29-1 to TRBJ2-1, with 8 bases lining up with TRBD2. CDR3 length: 13 residues. Trimming took 3 bases from V and 7 from J; bases not matched to a gene: 5. The germline V gene has CDR1 SQVTM and CDR2 ANQGSEA. CDR3 in amino acids: CSVDGGARNEQFF. In DNA form, the CDR3 reads TGCAGCGTTGACGGGGGGGCGAGAAATGAGCAGTTCTTC.

The gene calls are TRBV19 and TRBJ2-1; D is unclear. The V end was cut by 4 bases, the J end by 0 bases, with 10 bases between. The germline V gene encodes CDR1 LNHDA and CDR2 SQIVND (reference sequence). The CDR3 has 15 amino acids. Written as DNA, the CDR3 is TGTGCCAGTAGTACGCTGCACAGCTCCTACAATGAGCAGTTCTTC. Residues: CASSTLHSSYNEQFF.

The chain recombines TRBV6-1 with TRBJ2-2, with TRBD2 matching 7 bases. The CDR3 is 15 amino acids. V was pared by 5 bases and J by 6 bases, with 9 bases of the junction left unmatched. Germline CDR1 MNHNS, CDR2 SASEGT. The CDR3 sequence is CASSPEGRVAGELFF. The CDR3 DNA follows: TGTGCCAGCAGTCCTGAGGGGAGGGTTGCCGGGGAGCTGTTTTTT.

Comment on this clone: Other DNA sequences in this sample translate to the same CDR3. V usage is TRBV10-3 and J usage is TRBJ1-1, with a weak D call TRBD1 (6 bases). The CDR3 has 13 amino acids. The V gene lost 8 bases and the J gene lost 4 bases, with 14 bases spanning the gap. From germline, CDR1 is ENHRY and CDR2 SYGVKD. In DNA, the CDR3 is TGTGCCATCGAACAGGGCGAGGGCACTGAAGCTTTCTTT. This encodes CAIEQGEGTEAFF.

The J gene is TRBJ2-3, the V gene TRBV9; 8 nucleotides align to TRBD2. Germline lookup yields CDR1 SGDLS and CDR2 YYNGEE. With 4 bases clipped from V and 1 base from J, the junction kept 11 bases outside the gene matches. This CDR3 has 17 amino acids. CDR3 loop: CASSPHPPGGGTDTQYF. The CDR3 DNA is TGTGCCAGCAGCCCCCACCCCCCGGGGGGGGGCACAGATACGCAGTATTTT.

This clone has only a few counts. V gene TRBV19 combines with J gene TRBJ1-5; no definite D call. Trimming left V 6 bases short and J 9 bases short, with 6 bases between. Germline CDR1 reads LNHDA; CDR2 reads SQIVND (reference sequence). The CDR3 runs 10 residues. CDR3 residues: CASRVGPQHF. The CDR3 coding sequence is TGTGCCAGTAGAGTAGGGCCCCAGCATTTT.

The chain links TRBV2 to TRBJ2-1; a possible D gene is TRBD2 (5 bases). CDR1 is SNHLY, CDR2 FYNNEI, per germline. With 8 bases removed from V and 4 bases from J, the gap between germline ends came to 6 bases. CDR3 length: 11 amino acids. The CDR3 is CASRGYNEQFF. As DNA, the CDR3 is TGTGCCAGCCGGGGTTACAATGAGCAGTTCTTC.

The sample holds one count of this clone. The genes are TRBV19 and TRBJ1-2; D gene uncertain. The CDR3 runs 16 residues. Germline CDR1 is LNHDA and CDR2 is SQIVND (reference sequence). V was trimmed by 0 bases and J by 4 bases, leaving 15 bases between them. CDR3 in DNA: TGTGCCAGTAGTATAGATGACTCCACCGAGGCCTATGGCTACACCTTC. Translation: CASSIDDSTEAYGYTF.

Only one count was recorded for this clone. The chain is built from TRBV11-3 and TRBJ2-1, with D possibly TRBD2 on 6 matching bases. The CDR3 covers 13 residues. The V gene's germline CDR1 is SGHNT and CDR2 YENEEA. Trimming removed 3 bases from V and 12 bases from J, with 15 bases in between. The CDR3 nucleotides read TGTGCCAGCAGCTTTGAGTATGCGGAGGGGCAGTTCTTC. Encoded protein: CASSFEYAEGQFF.

The chain couples TRBV6-1 to TRBJ1-1, with D uncertain. Trimming removed 1 base from V and 1 base from J, with 7 bases in between. Germline assignment: CDR1 MNHNS and CDR2 SASEGT. The CDR3 runs 14 residues. CDR3 bases: TGTGCCAGCAGTGAAGAACCTGCGAACACTGAAGCTTTCTTT. This codes for CASSEEPANTEAFF.

CDR3 in amino acids: CASSLGLAGGLSDRYF. The DNA for the CDR3 is TGTGCCAGCAGCCTGGGACTAGCGGGGGGCCTCAGCGATAGGTACTTC. The V call is TRBV7-6, the J call TRBJ2-5; 15 bases map to TRBD2. V lost 5 bases, J lost 13 bases, and 14 bases stayed unmatched. In germline, CDR1 is SGHVS, CDR2 FNYEAQ. The CDR3 length is 16 residues.

The gene calls are TRBV30 and TRBJ1-1, with 10 bases fitting TRBD1. The CDR3 extends over 14 amino acids. The germline CDR1 and CDR2 sequences are GTSNPN and SVGIG (reference sequence). CDR3 loop: CALGSGQGHTEAFF. CDR3 DNA: TGTGCTCTGGGTTCGGGACAGGGGCACACTGAAGCTTTCTTT. The full variable domain, its missing parts supplied by reference TRBV30 and TRBJ1-1, is SQTIHQWPATLVQPVGSPLSLECTVEGTSNPNLYWYRQAAGRGLQLLFYSVGIGQISSEVPQNLSASRPQDRQFILSSKKLLLSDSGFYLCALGSGQGHTEAFFGQGTRLTVV.

The chain employs TRBV9 and TRBJ2-3; 8 bases map to TRBD1. The CDR3 has 18 amino acids. The J segment lost 3 bases and the V segment lost 0 bases, leaving 12 bases of the junction unmatched. Germline V lookup: CDR1 SGDLS, CDR2 YYNGEE. For the CDR3, the DNA is TGTGCCAGCAGCGTAGGGAGCAGGGGGCGCATTGTTACAGATACGCAGTATTTT. Protein: CASSVGSRGRIVTDTQYF.

The chain recombines TRBV6-1 with TRBJ1-2; no clear D gene. Germline lookup yields CDR1 MNHNS and CDR2 SASEGT. V was pared by 3 bases and J by 7 bases, with 6 bases between. The CDR3 covers 11 residues. The CDR3 DNA reads TGTGCCAGCAGTGAGCGGGGTGGCTACACCTTC. Its translation: CASSERGGYTF.

This clone was counted only a few times. The chain couples TRBV7-3 to TRBJ2-3; no definite D call. Germline assignment: CDR1 SGHTA and CDR2 FQGTGA. The CDR3 runs 11 residues. V was shortened by 5 bases and J by 4 bases, with 4 bases between the two germline ends. The CDR3 region is CASSASDTQYF. The DNA for the CDR3 is TGTGCCAGCAGCGCCTCAGATACGCAGTATTTT.